This is a list of T cell receptor beta chains from one sample in a study of shared clonotypes between healthy human individuals. Some clones are missing from TCRdb's copy, which holds only in-frame ones; the method was immunoSEQ multiplex PCR. The sample records some 2.1 million clones, about 95% being singletons. Material: naive CD8+ T cells sorted from blood. The receptors were sampled from a man younger than 30 in good health. Both conserved end residues are part of each CDR3. A D gene is named only where the DNA matches it firmly. Clone size is not always given. Where it is, it says once, few, many or a class for expanded clones.

>TRBV5-1|TRBJ2-5|.|TRBD1
CASSLQTGYGETQYF
TGCGCCAGCAGCTTACAGACAGGGTACGGAGAGACCCAGTACTTC
>TRBV28|TRBJ2-1|.|.
CASSPGPQGDEQFF
TGTGCCAGCAGTCCGGGCCCTCAGGGCGATGAGCAGTTCTTC
>TRBV28|TRBJ2-5|.|.
CASSHSGWGQETQYF
TGTGCCAGCAGTCATAGCGGATGGGGCCAAGAGACCCAGTACTTC
>TRBV6-1|TRBJ1-4|few|.
CASADPYTEKLFF
TGTGCCAGCGCGGATCCTTACACAGAAAAACTGTTTTTT
>TRBV6-5|TRBJ2-3|.|.
CASSYSRPTRTDTQYF
TGTGCCAGCAGTTACTCGAGGCCGACTAGAACAGATACGCAGTATTTT
>TRBV9|TRBJ2-1|.|.
CASSSDSHNEQFF
TGTGCCAGCAGCTCAGACTCACACAATGAGCAGTTCTTC
>TRBV7-6|TRBJ2-5|.|.
CASSLKVARGAEETQYF
TGTGCCAGCAGCTTAAAGGTAGCCAGGGGTGCCGAAGAGACCCAGTACTTC
>TRBV27|TRBJ2-2|once|TRBD1
CASSFLTRQGAITGELFF
TGTGCCAGCAGTTTCCTTACTAGACAGGGGGCGATAACCGGGGAGCTGTTTTTT
>TRBV7-9|TRBJ2-7|.|TRBD2
CASSWTSGGSYEQYF
TGTGCCAGCAGCTGGACTAGCGGTGGGAGCTACGAGCAGTACTTC
>TRBV7-9|TRBJ1-2|.|.
CASSPDGVFGGYTF
TGTGCCAGCAGCCCGGACGGAGTATTCGGTGGCTACACCTTC
>TRBV6-6|TRBJ2-7|.|TRBD2
CASIPRGGRYEQYF
TGTGCCAGCATCCCCCGGGGGGGTAGGTACGAGCAGTACTTC
>TRBV6-5|TRBJ2-2|.|TRBD2
CASSQLAGGLGELFF
TGTGCCAGCAGTCAACTAGCGGGGGGGCTGGGGGAGCTGTTTTTT
>TRBV28|TRBJ2-3|.|TRBD2
CASSETGGQDTQYF
TGTGCCAGCAGTGAGACGGGGGGGCAAGATACGCAGTATTTT
>TRBV5-1|TRBJ2-1|.|.
CASSLGALDEQFF
TGCGCCAGCAGCTTGGGAGCGCTGGATGAGCAGTTCTTC
>TRBV6-6|TRBJ2-7|.|TRBD2
CASSYAGGASYEQYF
TGTGCCAGCAGTTACGCGGGGGGGGCCTCCTACGAGCAGTACTTC
>TRBV4-3|TRBJ2-7|.|.
CASSQSQGYEQYF
TGCGCCAGCAGCCAGTCACAGGGCTACGAGCAGTACTTC
>TRBV6-5|TRBJ1-2|.|.
CASSVSYGYTF
TGTGCCAGCAGTGTCAGCTATGGCTACACCTTC
>TRBV4-3|TRBJ1-6|.|.
CASSQEEGLGSPLHF
TGCGCCAGCAGCCAAGAGGAGGGGCTAGGGTCACCCCTCCACTTT
>TRBV7-8|TRBJ2-1|.|.
CASSQEQGTVSYNEQFF
TGTGCCAGCAGTCAGGAGCAAGGGACTGTTTCCTACAATGAGCAGTTCTTC
>TRBV10-3|TRBJ2-5|.|TRBD1
CAISDRAGETQYF
TGTGCCATCAGCGACAGGGCTGGTGAGACCCAGTACTTC
>TRBV4-1|TRBJ2-7|.|.
CASSHSLREGEQYF
TGCGCCAGCAGCCATTCGCTCAGGGAAGGCGAGCAGTACTTC
>TRBV6-5|TRBJ2-2|.|TRBD2
CASSFGTSGAGELFF
TGTGCCAGCAGTTTCGGGACTAGCGGGGCCGGGGAGCTGTTTTTT
>TRBV14|TRBJ2-7|few|.
CASSQYRDEQYF
TGTGCCAGCAGCCAGTACAGGGACGAGCAGTACTTC
>TRBV27|TRBJ2-7|.|TRBD2
CASSSQNLDRLAGLYEQYF
TGTGCCAGCAGTTCTCAAAACCTCGATAGACTAGCGGGATTATACGAGCAGTACTTC
>TRBV5-1|TRBJ2-7|.|TRBD2
CASSLSASGRPGEQYF
TGCGCCAGCAGCTTGTCGGCTAGCGGGAGGCCTGGCGAGCAGTACTTC
>TRBV5-1|TRBJ1-3|.|.
CASSLEGSSGNTIYF
TGCGCCAGCAGCTTGGAGGGCAGCAGTGGAAACACCATATATTTT